Listed below are T cell receptor beta chains from one sample, sequenced in a study of read filtering for tumor transcriptome and immune sequencing. A single record per CDR3 protein comes from TCRdb applying MiXCR to the reads. Among around 41,000 distinct CDR3 sequences listed, 12% were seen once. Material: a population of CD138-negative cells sorted from bone marrow. All receptors derive from a donor at least 40 years old with multiple myeloma. Both conserved end residues are part of each CDR3. The D gene is left open where the match is weak. Size tells how often a clone was seen (once, few, many) or the class of an expanded clone, and some rows leave it out.

clone_size	v_call	cdr3_length	j_call	d_call	cdr3_aa	cdr3_nt
few	TRBV29-1	12	TRBJ2-5	NA	CSVVGGEETQYF	TGCAGCGTTGTAGGGGGGGAAGAGACCCAGTACTTC
many	TRBV6-6	11	TRBJ2-3	NA	CASSRADTQYF	TGTGCCAGCTCTAGAGCCGATACGCAGTATTTT
many	TRBV20-1	15	TRBJ2-3	TRBD2	CSAREAGGGPDTQYF	TGCAGTGCTAGAGAAGCGGGGGGCGGCCCAGATACGCAGTATTTT
many	TRBV7-9	16	TRBJ1-1	NA	CASSLAHGNMNTEAFF	TGTGCCAGCAGCTTAGCGCACGGCAACATGAACACTGAAGCTTTCTTT
many	TRBV5-1	14	TRBJ2-2	TRBD1	CASSTDREAGELFF	TGCGCCAGCAGCACGGACAGGGAGGCCGGGGAGCTGTTTTTT
many	TRBV11-2	18	TRBJ2-6	NA	CASSPPWAQTPGANVLTF	TGTGCCAGCAGCCCCCCCTGGGCCCAGACGCCTGGGGCCAACGTCCTGACTTTC
many	TRBV7-8	12	TRBJ2-4	NA	CASSLNRDIQYF	TGTGCCAGCAGCTTAAATCGCGACATTCAGTACTTC
many	TRBV20-1	14	TRBJ1-3	NA	CSAKVGHSGNTIYF	TGCAGTGCTAAGGTGGGCCACTCTGGAAACACCATATATTTT
many	TRBV2	12	TRBJ2-1	NA	CASSLVGNEQFF	TGTGCCAGCAGTCTAGTGGGCAATGAGCAGTTCTTC
many	TRBV7-2	15	TRBJ1-1	TRBD1	CASSPRTGGYTEAFF	TGTGCCAGCAGCCCCCGGACAGGGGGCTACACTGAAGCTTTCTTT
few	TRBV28	16	TRBJ1-6	NA	CASSPGFGTYDSPLHF	TGTGCCAGCAGCCCGGGGTTCGGGACGTACGATTCACCCCTCCACTTT
many	TRBV7-9	16	TRBJ2-7	NA	CASSLAQGTSNYEQYF	TGTGCCAGCAGCTTAGCACAGGGGACTTCAAATTACGAGCAGTACTTC
hyperexpanded	TRBV10-2	14	TRBJ2-1	NA	CASSESVGGNEQFF	TGCGCCAGCAGTGAGTCGGTGGGAGGCAATGAGCAGTTCTTC
many	TRBV13	12	TRBJ1-2	NA	CASSLVVDGYTF	TGTGCCAGCAGCTTAGTAGTAGATGGCTACACCTTC
many	TRBV6-2/TRBV6-3	15	TRBJ1-5	NA	CASSTPEGGNQPQHF	TGTGCCAGCAGCACGCCGGAGGGAGGCAATCAGCCCCAGCATTTT
many	TRBV3-1	15	TRBJ2-1	NA	CASSHSPLQGDEQFF	TGTGCCAGCAGCCATTCCCCCCTACAGGGCGATGAGCAGTTCTTC
NA	TRBV4-1	16	TRBJ2-4	TRBD2	CASSQDCGGAGNIQYF	TGCGCCAGCAGCCAAGATTGCGGGGGGGCTGGAAACATTCAGTACTTC
NA	TRBV24-1	15	TRBJ2-3	NA	CATSEIAGETDTQYF	TGTGCCACCAGTGAAATTGCAGGGGAGACAGATACGCAGTATTTT
many	TRBV20-1	14	TRBJ2-3	TRBD2	CSAGLRGGGDTQYF	TGCAGTGCTGGGTTGCGGGGGGGAGGAGATACGCAGTATTTT
NA	TRBV6-1	14	TRBJ2-5	NA	CASSPWRGQETQYF	TGTGCCAGCAGTCCGTGGCGGGGTCAAGAGACCCAGTACTTC
many	TRBV6-1	15	TRBJ2-1	NA	CASSAQGGSYNEQFF	TGTGCCAGCAGTGCCCAGGGAGGCTCCTACAATGAGCAGTTCTTC
many	TRBV7-2	13	TRBJ1-5	TRBD1	CASSPRGSQPQHF	TGTGCCAGCAGCCCCAGGGGGAGTCAGCCCCAGCATTTT